This record looks at one T cell receptor beta chain sequence and its context. This entry is derived from a study of PD-1 blockade in mismatch repair-deficient tumors. TCRdb keeps only in-frame clones here, not all; method: immunoSEQ multiplex PCR. The table includes roughly 38,000 clones, 75% to 90% detected once. CDR1 and CDR2 (germline): ENHRY, SYGVKD. Losses at the gene ends were 8 bases for V and 1 base for J; bases not matched to a gene: 4. The CDR3 contains 13 residues. This sequence joins TRBV10-3 and TRBJ1-1, with 7 bases matching TRBD1. This TCR derives from an adult with mismatch repair-deficient cancer. The sample consisted of PBMCs, taken roughly 40 weeks after starting pembrolizumab. In DNA form, the CDR3 reads TGTGCCATCTCCGGGACAGCGAACACTGAAGCTTTCTTT. Translation: CAISGTANTEAFF.